A selection of T cell receptor beta chains follows, all from one sample in a study of T cells expressing NK-cell markers. No DNA is given; TCRdb re-called the 5' RACE reads and lists each CDR3 protein once. Here the sample table reports around 470,000 distinct CDR3 sequences. Sequenced material: blood T cells: a sorted CD56 or NKG2C T cell subset, CD4+ or CD8+ T cells, or bulk PBMC T cells (not recorded which). The receptors originated from a woman between 45 and 60 years old in good health. The CDR3 runs from the conserved cysteine through the conserved F or W.

v_gene	j_gene	CDR3aa
TRBV4-1	TRBJ2-7	CASSQMGQNYEQYF
TRBV2	TRBJ2-1	CASRADRGVYNEQFF
TRBV24-1	TRBJ2-3	CATGPSEASTDTQYF
TRBV5-1	TRBJ1-2	CASSLDGQGGYTF
TRBV7-9	TRBJ1-5	CASSRDNNQPQHF
TRBV29-1	TRBJ2-2	CSVAEGGVTGELFF
TRBV12-3/TRBV12-4	TRBJ2-1	CASSPRDGSVYYNEQFF
TRBV7-2	TRBJ2-3	CASSSWTSGYTDTQYF
TRBV7-9	TRBJ2-7	CASSQGAKSYEQYF
TRBV5-1	TRBJ2-7	CASSGDLGGEQYF
TRBV7-6	TRBJ2-1	CASSLALDRVNNEQFF
TRBV7-2	TRBJ2-7	CASSLGPREQYF
TRBV20-1	TRBJ1-2	CSAGKHRGSNGYTF
TRBV5-4	TRBJ2-1	CASSLGTGRNEQFF
TRBV27	TRBJ2-3	CASSFSRERGNTQYF
TRBV20-1	TRBJ2-3	CSVPGLARDTQYF
TRBV3-1	TRBJ2-1	CASSLKPGQGYNEQFF
TRBV5-1	TRBJ2-1	CASSLGHQNEQFF
TRBV7-2	TRBJ1-5	CASSLEGARQPQHF
TRBV5-1	TRBJ2-7	CASTPGRAPSYEQYF
TRBV12-3/TRBV12-4	TRBJ2-3	CASSRLLESYSTDTQYF
TRBV10-3	TRBJ2-7	CAAITPSAGQYEQYF
TRBV5-1	TRBJ2-2	CASSLGRQTGELFF
TRBV18	TRBJ2-1	CASSPAGLYNEQFF
TRBV29-1	TRBJ2-3	CSAGTGVAQYF